Listed below are T cell receptor beta chains from one sample, sequenced in a study of glioma-infiltrating T cells. TCRdb recomputed calls from the multiplex PCR reads with MiXCR, one row per CDR3 protein. The sample has about 130,000 distinct CDR3 sequences; more than 20% are singletons. The sequenced sample was glioma tissue, nonneoplastic brain tissue, or PBMCs (not recorded which). The receptors derive from a human donor with low-grade glioma or glioblastoma, undergoing nonglioma brain surgery, or in good health (not recorded which). Each CDR3 is given with its conserved first and last residue. A D gene is named only where the DNA matches it firmly. Size is stated for part of the rows, as once, few or many counts, or as a class when the clone is expanded.

size: -; D: TRBD2; J: TRBJ2-3; V: TRBV5-8; CDR3: CASLAGGDTQYF; DNA: TGTGCCAGCCTCGCCGGGGGGGATACGCAGTATTTT
size: -; D: TRBD1; J: TRBJ1-1; V: TRBV12-3/TRBV12-4; CDR3: CASRLQGSTEAFF; DNA: TGTGCCAGCAGACTACAGGGGAGCACTGAAGCTTTCTTT
size: -; D: TRBD1; J: TRBJ1-2; V: TRBV20-1; CDR3: CSAPSGTGNYGYTF; DNA: TGCAGTGCCCCTTCCGGGACAGGGAACTATGGCTACACCTTC
size: many; D: TRBD2; J: TRBJ2-3; V: TRBV6-1; CDR3: CASSPRLAGDTDTQYF; DNA: TGTGCCAGCAGTCCTCGACTAGCGGGGGACACAGATACGCAGTATTTT
size: -; D: -; J: TRBJ2-1; V: TRBV5-1; CDR3: CASSFLNLAGDGQFF; DNA: TGCGCCAGCAGCTTTCTAAATCTAGCCGGGGATGGGCAGTTCTTC
size: few; D: -; J: TRBJ1-2; V: TRBV28; CDR3: CASSFSAYGYTF; DNA: TGTGCCAGCAGTTTTTCGGCCTATGGCTACACCTTC
size: many; D: TRBD1; J: TRBJ1-1; V: TRBV7-9; CDR3: CASSLTGVGTEAFF; DNA: TGTGCCAGCAGCTTAACAGGGGTGGGCACTGAAGCTTTCTTT
size: many; D: -; J: TRBJ1-2; V: TRBV6-1; CDR3: CASRQRRDANYGYTF; DNA: TGTGCCAGCAGACAAAGGCGAGATGCTAACTATGGCTACACCTTC
size: many; D: TRBD1; J: TRBJ1-2; V: TRBV19; CDR3: CASIPGQGLAGYTF; DNA: TGTGCCAGTATCCCAGGACAGGGGCTGGCTGGCTACACCTTC
size: -; D: -; J: TRBJ2-5; V: TRBV7-6; CDR3: CASSLSGRQETQYF; DNA: TGTGCCAGCAGCCTGTCGGGACGGCAAGAGACCCAGTACTTC
size: once; D: -; J: TRBJ1-5; V: TRBV28; CDR3: CASTLRAGYEEPQHF; DNA: TGTGCCAGCACCCTTAGGGCAGGGTATGAAGAGCCCCAGCATTTT
size: -; D: -; J: TRBJ1-3; V: TRBV11-2; CDR3: CASSLDPFRARNTIYF; DNA: TGTGCCAGCAGCTTAGATCCGTTCAGGGCCCGAAACACCATATATTTT
size: -; D: -; J: TRBJ1-2; V: TRBV11-1; CDR3: CASSPGEGYGYTF; DNA: TGTGCCAGCTCCCCGGGGGAGGGCTATGGCTACACCTTC
size: -; D: -; J: TRBJ1-4; V: TRBV7-2; CDR3: CASSFYNDNEKLFF; DNA: TGTGCCAGCAGCTTCTATAACGATAATGAAAAACTGTTTTTT
size: few; D: -; J: TRBJ1-5; V: TRBV3-1; CDR3: CASSQGPLSNQPQHF; DNA: TGTGCCAGCAGCCAGGGACCCCTTAGCAATCAGCCCCAGCATTTT
size: -; D: TRBD2; J: TRBJ2-3; V: TRBV3-1; CDR3: CASSKRASGSGLDTQYF; DNA: TGTGCCAGCAGCAAGAGGGCTAGCGGGAGCGGTTTAGATACGCAGTATTTT
size: few; D: -; J: TRBJ2-3; V: TRBV12-3/TRBV12-4; CDR3: CASSLVGGSSTDTQYF; DNA: TGTGCCAGCAGTTTAGTTGGGGGATCTAGCACAGATACGCAGTATTTT
size: -; D: -; J: TRBJ2-2; V: TRBV6-1; CDR3: CASSQDLGSTGELVF; DNA: TGTGCCAGCAGCCAGGATCTAGGGTCCACCGGGGAGCTGGTTTTT
size: -; D: -; J: TRBJ2-1; V: TRBV11-2; CDR3: CASSPTGNEQFF; DNA: TGTGCCAGCAGCCCGACAGGCAATGAGCAGTTCTTC
size: -; D: -; J: TRBJ2-5; V: TRBV6-1; CDR3: CASHKGGRLETQYF; DNA: TGTGCCAGCCATAAAGGGGGGAGGTTAGAGACCCAGTACTTC
size: many; D: TRBD2; J: TRBJ2-5; V: TRBV6-1; CDR3: CASSERPAGGLVQETQYF; DNA: TGTGCCAGCAGTGAACGTCCAGCGGGGGGCCTAGTGCAAGAGACCCAGTACTTC
size: -; D: TRBD1; J: TRBJ1-5; V: TRBV30; CDR3: CAWDRGQGQPQHF; DNA: TGTGCCTGGGACAGGGGGCAGGGTCAGCCCCAGCATTTT
size: -; D: TRBD1; J: TRBJ2-1; V: TRBV19; CDR3: CASSGRGRGPNEQFF; DNA: TGTGCCAGTAGTGGCCGAGGAAGGGGGCCTAATGAGCAGTTCTTC
size: -; D: TRBD1; J: TRBJ1-2; V: TRBV7-9; CDR3: CASSSHRDRVHPYGYTF; DNA: TGTGCCAGCAGCAGTCACCGGGACAGGGTTCATCCCTATGGCTACACCTTC
size: few; D: TRBD2; J: TRBJ2-3; V: TRBV4-1; CDR3: CASSQDLASGGTDTQYF; DNA: TGCGCCAGCAGCCAAGATCTGGCTAGCGGGGGCACAGATACGCAGTATTTT
size: -; D: -; J: TRBJ2-3; V: TRBV18; CDR3: CASSPGSGPETDTQYF; DNA: TGTGCCAGCTCACCAGGGTCGGGGCCCGAAACAGATACGCAGTATTTT
size: once; D: -; J: TRBJ1-1; V: TRBV11-1; CDR3: CASSTRARVNTEAFF; DNA: TGTGCCAGCAGCACAAGAGCACGGGTAAACACTGAAGCTTTCTTT
size: few; D: -; J: TRBJ1-1; V: TRBV12-5; CDR3: CASGLPSTEAFF; DNA: TGTGCTAGTGGTTTGCCTTCAACTGAAGCTTTCTTT
size: few; D: -; J: TRBJ2-1; V: TRBV20-1; CDR3: CSASWRGGDLNEQFF; DNA: TGCAGTGCGAGCTGGAGGGGGGGCGACTTAAATGAGCAGTTCTTC
size: few; D: TRBD2; J: TRBJ2-5; V: TRBV20-1; CDR3: CSARDLRGGAQETQYF; DNA: TGCAGTGCTAGAGATCTTCGCGGGGGGGCACAAGAGACCCAGTACTTC
size: -; D: TRBD1; J: TRBJ2-3; V: TRBV4-2; CDR3: CASSQAQGAPLDTQYF; DNA: TGTGCCAGCAGCCAAGCACAGGGGGCGCCGTTAGATACGCAGTATTTT
size: -; D: -; J: TRBJ1-4; V: TRBV24-1; CDR3: CATSDPRDSNEKLFF; DNA: TGTGCCACCAGTGACCCCAGGGATTCTAATGAAAAACTGTTTTTT
size: many; D: TRBD2; J: TRBJ2-5; V: TRBV27; CDR3: CASRSGGALKTQYF; DNA: TGTGCCAGTCGTAGCGGGGGGGCTCTCAAGACCCAGTACTTC
size: few; D: -; J: TRBJ2-3; V: TRBV2; CDR3: CASSGTISTDTQYF; DNA: TGTGCCAGCAGTGGGACTATAAGCACAGATACGCAGTATTTT
size: many; D: -; J: TRBJ1-3; V: TRBV20-1; CDR3: CSARRFSGNTIYF; DNA: TGCAGTGCTCGTAGATTCTCTGGAAACACCATATATTTT
size: few; D: -; J: TRBJ2-5; V: TRBV25-1; CDR3: CASSESPLRPPYQETQYF; DNA: TGTGCCAGCAGTGAATCCCCTCTCAGGCCCCCGTACCAAGAGACCCAGTACTTC
size: few; D: -; J: TRBJ2-2; V: TRBV28; CDR3: CASNPGGENTGELFF; DNA: TGTGCCAGCAACCCAGGGGGGGAGAACACCGGGGAGCTGTTTTTT
size: -; D: -; J: TRBJ2-5; V: TRBV20-1; CDR3: CSAGERGETQYF; DNA: TGCAGTGCTGGGGAGAGGGGGGAGACCCAGTACTTC
size: few; D: -; J: TRBJ1-2; V: TRBV6-1; CDR3: CASSYGLWGFDGYTF; DNA: TGTGCCAGCAGTTACGGGCTTTGGGGTTTCGATGGCTACACCTTC
size: -; D: TRBD1; J: TRBJ2-1; V: TRBV12-3/TRBV12-4; CDR3: CASRRTGGRNEQFF; DNA: TGTGCCAGCAGGAGAACAGGGGGTCGAAATGAGCAGTTCTTC
size: -; D: -; J: TRBJ2-2; V: TRBV28; CDR3: CASTRKTGELFF; DNA: TGTGCCAGCACCAGAAAAACCGGGGAGCTGTTTTTT
size: few; D: TRBD1; J: TRBJ1-5; V: TRBV10-2; CDR3: CASSQIDRGNQPQHF; DNA: TGCGCCAGCAGTCAAATCGACAGGGGCAATCAGCCCCAGCATTTT
size: -; D: -; J: TRBJ1-6; V: TRBV20-1; CDR3: CSARGGAGSPLHF; DNA: TGCAGTGCTAGAGGAGGGGCCGGTTCACCCCTCCACTTT
size: -; D: TRBD1; J: TRBJ2-3; V: TRBV7-3; CDR3: CASSLGQAKSHTQYF; DNA: TGTGCCAGCAGCTTAGGACAGGCCAAAAGTCATACGCAGTATTTT
size: -; D: TRBD2; J: TRBJ2-5; V: TRBV19; CDR3: CASRGLAGDQETQYF; DNA: TGTGCCAGTAGAGGACTAGCGGGGGATCAAGAGACCCAGTACTTC
size: many; D: -; J: TRBJ2-1; V: TRBV6-1; CDR3: CASSEYRRVDEQFF; DNA: TGTGCCAGCAGTGAATATCGCAGGGTAGATGAGCAGTTCTTC